This T cell receptor (beta chain) was sequenced during a study of shared clonotypes between healthy human individuals. Deep was the level used in running the assay. The material for each subset, its genomic DNA, was split evenly across several immunoSEQ plates. Libraries were prepared by immunoSEQ multiplex PCR; TCRdb keeps only in-frame clonotypes and omits some of them. This table holds about 490,000 clones, about 85% found once. Concerning this clone: Its antigen is unknown.

Broader study findings: Sequencing depth was expected to affect clonotype sharing among donors.

The CDR3 has 15 residues. The germline gives CDR1 MDHEN, CDR2 SYDVKM. V lost 2 bases, J lost 5 bases, and 3 bases stayed unmatched. The donors, healthy adults who were HIV-negative, had experienced no recent acute infections or vaccinations. This clonotype originated in a woman aged 40 to 50 in good health. Some clones in this sample may be carry-over from other donors' samples. The sequencing sample was made of PBMCs. This rearrangement joins TRBV28 to TRBJ2-5; 12 nucleotides match TRBD1. DNA for the CDR3: TGTGCCAGCAGTTTAGGGACAGGGGGCCGGGAGACCCAGTACTTC. It codes for CASSLGTGGRETQYF. The full variable domain, its missing parts supplied by reference TRBV28 and TRBJ2-5, is DVKVTQSSRYLVKRTGEKVFLECVQDMDHENMFWYRQDPGLGLRLIYFSYDVKMKEKGDIPEGYSVSREKKERFSLILESASTNQTSMYLCASSLGTGGRETQYFGPGTRLLVL.